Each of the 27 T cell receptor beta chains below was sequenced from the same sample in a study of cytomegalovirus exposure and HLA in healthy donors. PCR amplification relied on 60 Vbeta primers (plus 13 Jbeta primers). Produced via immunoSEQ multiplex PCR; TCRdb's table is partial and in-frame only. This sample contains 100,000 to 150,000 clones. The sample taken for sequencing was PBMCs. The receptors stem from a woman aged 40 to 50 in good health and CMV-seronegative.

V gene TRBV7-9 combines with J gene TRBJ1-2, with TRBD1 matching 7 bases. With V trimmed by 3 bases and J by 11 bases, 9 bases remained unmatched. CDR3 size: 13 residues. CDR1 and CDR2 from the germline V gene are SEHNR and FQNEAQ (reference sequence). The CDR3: CASSFSTGNIYTF. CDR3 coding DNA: TGTGCCAGCAGCTTCTCGACAGGGAATATTTACACCTTC.

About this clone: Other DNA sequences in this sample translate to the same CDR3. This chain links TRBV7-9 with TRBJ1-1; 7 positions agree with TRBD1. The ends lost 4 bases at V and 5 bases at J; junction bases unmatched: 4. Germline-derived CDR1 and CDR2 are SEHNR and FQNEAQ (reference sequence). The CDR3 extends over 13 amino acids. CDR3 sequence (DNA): TGTGCCAGCAGCTCGCCAGGGGGGACTGAAGCTTTCTTT. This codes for CASSSPGGTEAFF. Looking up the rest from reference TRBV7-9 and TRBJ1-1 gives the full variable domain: DTGVSQNPRHKITKRGQNVTFRCDPISEHNRLYWYRQTLGQGPEFLTYFQNEAQLEKSRLLSDRFSAERPKGSFSTLEIQRTEQGDSAMYLCASSSPGGTEAFFGQGTRLTVV.

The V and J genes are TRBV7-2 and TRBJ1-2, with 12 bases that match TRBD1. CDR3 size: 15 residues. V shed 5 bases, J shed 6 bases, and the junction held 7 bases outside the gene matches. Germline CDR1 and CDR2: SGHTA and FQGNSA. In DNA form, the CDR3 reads TGTGCCAGCAGCCTAGTCGGGACAGGGGGCCATGGCTACACCTTC. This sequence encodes CASSLVGTGGHGYTF.

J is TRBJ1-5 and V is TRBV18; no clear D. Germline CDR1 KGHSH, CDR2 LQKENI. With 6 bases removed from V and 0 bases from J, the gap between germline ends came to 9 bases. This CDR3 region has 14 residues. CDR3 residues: CASSRAVSNQPQHF. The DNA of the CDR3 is TGTGCCAGCTCCCGCGCGGTTAGCAATCAGCCCCAGCATTTT. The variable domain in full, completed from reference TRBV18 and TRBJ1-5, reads NAGVMQNPRHLVRRRGQEARLRCSPMKGHSHVYWYRQLPEEGLKFMVYLQKENIIDESGMPKERFSAEFPKEGPSILRIQQVVRGDSAAYFCASSRAVSNQPQHFGDGTRLSIL.

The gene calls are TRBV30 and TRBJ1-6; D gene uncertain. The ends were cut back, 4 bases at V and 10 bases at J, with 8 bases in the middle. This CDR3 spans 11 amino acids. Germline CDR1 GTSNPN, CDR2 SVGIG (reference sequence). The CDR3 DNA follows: TGTGCCTGGATCAGTCGATCACCCCTCCACTTT. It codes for CAWISRSPLHF. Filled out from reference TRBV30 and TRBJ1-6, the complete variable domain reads SQTIHQWPATLVQPVGSPLSLECTVEGTSNPNLYWYRQAAGRGLQLLFYSVGIGQISSEVPQNLSASRPQDRQFILSSKKLLLSDSGFYLCAWISRSPLHFGNGTRLTVT.

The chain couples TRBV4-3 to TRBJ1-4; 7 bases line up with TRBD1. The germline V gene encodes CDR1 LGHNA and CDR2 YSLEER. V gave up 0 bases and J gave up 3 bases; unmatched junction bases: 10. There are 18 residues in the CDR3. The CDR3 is CASSQEYGRQGANEKLFF. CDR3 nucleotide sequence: TGCGCCAGCAGCCAAGAATATGGGCGGCAGGGGGCTAATGAAAAACTGTTTTTT.

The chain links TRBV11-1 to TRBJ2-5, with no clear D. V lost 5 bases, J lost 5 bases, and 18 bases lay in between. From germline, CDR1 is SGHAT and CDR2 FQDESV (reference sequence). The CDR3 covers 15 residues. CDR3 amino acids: CASSPNGLVGETQYF. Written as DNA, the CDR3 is TGTGCCAGCAGCCCCAATGGGTTAGTCGGGGAGACCCAGTACTTC.

In DNA form, the CDR3 reads TGTGCCAGCAGCCCCGAGGCTAGCGGGGAGGATGAGCAGTTCTTC. Protein sequence: CASSPEASGEDEQFF. The rearrangement uses TRBV7-9 and TRBJ2-1; TRBD2 matches at 9 bases. Germline CDR1 is SEHNR and CDR2 is FQNEAQ (reference sequence). J was trimmed by 8 bases and V by 5 bases; bases with no gene match: 10. This CDR3 comprises 15 residues.

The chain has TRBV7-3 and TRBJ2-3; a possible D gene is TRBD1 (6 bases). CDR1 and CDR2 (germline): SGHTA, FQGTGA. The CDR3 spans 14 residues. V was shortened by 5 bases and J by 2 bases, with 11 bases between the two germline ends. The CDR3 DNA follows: TGTGCCAGCAGCCCAGACAGGTTCACAGATACGCAGTATTTT. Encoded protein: CASSPDRFTDTQYF.

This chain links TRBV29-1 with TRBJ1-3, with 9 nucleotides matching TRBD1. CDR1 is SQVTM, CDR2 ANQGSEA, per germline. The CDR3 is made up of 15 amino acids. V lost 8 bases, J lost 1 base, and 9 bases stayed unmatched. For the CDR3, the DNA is TGCAGCACCAGTATGGGACAGGGTTCTGGAAACACCATATATTTT. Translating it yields CSTSMGQGSGNTIYF.

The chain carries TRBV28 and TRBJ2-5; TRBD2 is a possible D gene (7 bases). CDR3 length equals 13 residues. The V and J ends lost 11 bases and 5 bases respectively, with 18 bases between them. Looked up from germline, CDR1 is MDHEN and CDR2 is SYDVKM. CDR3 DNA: TGTGCCGGGGGGGCTAGCCAAGGGGAGACCCAGTACTTC. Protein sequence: CAGGASQGETQYF.

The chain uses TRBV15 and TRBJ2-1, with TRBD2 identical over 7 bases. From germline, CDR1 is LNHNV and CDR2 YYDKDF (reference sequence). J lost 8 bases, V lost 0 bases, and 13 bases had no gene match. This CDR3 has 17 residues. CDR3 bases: TGTGCCACCAGCAGAGATATCTCCGGGACTACCCACCATGAGCAGTTCTTC. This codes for CATSRDISGTTHHEQFF.

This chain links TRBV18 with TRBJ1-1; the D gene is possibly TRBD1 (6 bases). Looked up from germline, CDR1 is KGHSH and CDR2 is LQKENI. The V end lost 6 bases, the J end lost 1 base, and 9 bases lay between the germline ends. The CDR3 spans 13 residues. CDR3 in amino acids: CASSATGNTEAFF. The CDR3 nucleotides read TGTGCCAGCTCGGCGACAGGGAACACTGAAGCTTTCTTT.

CDR3 DNA sequence: TGTGCCAGCTCACCACCCGCTAGCTCTTATACGCAGTATTTT. This encodes CASSPPASSYTQYF. The genes are TRBV18 and TRBJ2-3; D possibly corresponds to TRBD2 (5 bases). The germline V gene has CDR1 KGHSH and CDR2 LQKENI. The V and J ends lost 0 bases and 7 bases respectively, with 11 bases between them. This CDR3 is built from 14 residues.

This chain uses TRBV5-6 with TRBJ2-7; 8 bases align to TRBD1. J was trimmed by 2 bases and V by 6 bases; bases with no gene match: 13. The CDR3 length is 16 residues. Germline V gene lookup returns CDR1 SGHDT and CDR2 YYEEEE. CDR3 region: CASTKTNRGIAYEQYF. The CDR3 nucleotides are TGTGCCAGCACCAAGACCAACAGGGGGATTGCCTACGAGCAGTACTTC.

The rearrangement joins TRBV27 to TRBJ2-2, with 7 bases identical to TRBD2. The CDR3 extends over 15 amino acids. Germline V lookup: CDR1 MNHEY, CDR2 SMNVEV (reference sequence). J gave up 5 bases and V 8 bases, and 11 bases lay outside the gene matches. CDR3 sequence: CASVQSWGGTGELFF. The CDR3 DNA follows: TGTGCCAGCGTCCAAAGTTGGGGGGGGACCGGGGAGCTGTTTTTT.

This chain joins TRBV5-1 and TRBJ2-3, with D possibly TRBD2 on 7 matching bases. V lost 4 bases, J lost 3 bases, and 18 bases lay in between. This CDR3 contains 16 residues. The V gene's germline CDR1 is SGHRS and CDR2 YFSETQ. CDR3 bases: TGCGCCAGCAGCAGCTATGGGGGGGCCTCGACAGATACGCAGTATTTT. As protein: CASSSYGGASTDTQYF.

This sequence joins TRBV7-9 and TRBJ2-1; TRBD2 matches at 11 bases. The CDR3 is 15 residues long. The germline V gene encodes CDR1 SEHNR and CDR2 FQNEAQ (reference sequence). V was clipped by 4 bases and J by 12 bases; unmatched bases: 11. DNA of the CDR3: TGTGCCAGCAGCTCGACTAGCGGGGCCGCGGTGGGGCAGTTCTTC. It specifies CASSSTSGAAVGQFF.

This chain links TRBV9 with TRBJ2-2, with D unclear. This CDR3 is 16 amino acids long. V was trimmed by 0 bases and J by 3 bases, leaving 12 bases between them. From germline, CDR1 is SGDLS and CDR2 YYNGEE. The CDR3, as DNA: TGTGCCAGCAGCGTAGCTCCTAACAGAGACACCGGGGAGCTGTTTTTT. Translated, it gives CASSVAPNRDTGELFF.

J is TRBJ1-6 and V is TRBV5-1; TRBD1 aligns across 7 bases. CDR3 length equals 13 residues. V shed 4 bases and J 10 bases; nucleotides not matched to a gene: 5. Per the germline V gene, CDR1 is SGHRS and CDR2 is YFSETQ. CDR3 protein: CASSRDRASPLHF. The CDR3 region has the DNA TGCGCCAGCAGCCGGGACAGAGCCTCACCCCTCCACTTT.

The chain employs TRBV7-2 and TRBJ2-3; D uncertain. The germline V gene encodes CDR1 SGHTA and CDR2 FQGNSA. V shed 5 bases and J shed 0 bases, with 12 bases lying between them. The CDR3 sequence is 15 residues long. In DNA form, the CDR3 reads TGTGCCAGCAGCCGTACTCCGGTTAGCACAGATACGCAGTATTTT. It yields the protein CASSRTPVSTDTQYF.

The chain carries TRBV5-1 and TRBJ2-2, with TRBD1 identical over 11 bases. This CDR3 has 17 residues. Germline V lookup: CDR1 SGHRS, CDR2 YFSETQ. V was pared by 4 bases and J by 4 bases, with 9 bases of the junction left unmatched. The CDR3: CASSVDRGPRGTGELFF. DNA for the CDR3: TGCGCCAGCAGCGTGGACAGGGGGCCCCGGGGCACCGGGGAGCTGTTTTTT. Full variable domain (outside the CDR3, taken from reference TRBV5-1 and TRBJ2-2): KAGVTQTPRYLIKTRGQQVTLSCSPISGHRSVSWYQQTPGQGLQFLFEYFSETQRNKGNFPGRFSGRQFSNSRSEMNVSTLELGDSALYLCASSVDRGPRGTGELFFGEGSRLTVL.

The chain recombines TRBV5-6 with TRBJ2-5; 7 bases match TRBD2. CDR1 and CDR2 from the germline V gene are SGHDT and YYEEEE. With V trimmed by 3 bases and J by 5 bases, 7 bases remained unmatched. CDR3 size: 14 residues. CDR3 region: CASSSRVGRETQYF. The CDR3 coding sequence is TGTGCCAGCAGCTCGAGGGTCGGGAGGGAGACCCAGTACTTC.

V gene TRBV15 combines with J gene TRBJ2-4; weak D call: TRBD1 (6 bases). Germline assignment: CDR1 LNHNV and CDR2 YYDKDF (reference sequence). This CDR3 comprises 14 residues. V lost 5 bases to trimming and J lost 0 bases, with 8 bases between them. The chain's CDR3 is CATSPTGAKNIQYF. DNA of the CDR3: TGTGCCACCAGCCCGACAGGAGCCAAAAACATTCAGTACTTC.

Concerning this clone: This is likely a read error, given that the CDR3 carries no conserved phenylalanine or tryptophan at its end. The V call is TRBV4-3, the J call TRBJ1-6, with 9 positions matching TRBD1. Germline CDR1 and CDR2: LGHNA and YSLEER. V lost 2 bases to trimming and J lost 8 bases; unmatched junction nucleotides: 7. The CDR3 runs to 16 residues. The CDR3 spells CASSQLWGQGYSPLHL. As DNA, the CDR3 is TGCGCCAGCAGCCAACTTTGGGGACAGGGTTATTCACCCCTCCACCTT.

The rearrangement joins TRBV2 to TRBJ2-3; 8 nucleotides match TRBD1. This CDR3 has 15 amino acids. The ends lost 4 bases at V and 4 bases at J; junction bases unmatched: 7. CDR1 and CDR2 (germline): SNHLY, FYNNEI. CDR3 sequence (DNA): TGTGCCAGCAGTGTCGACAGGGGAAGTTCAGATACGCAGTATTTT. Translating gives CASSVDRGSSDTQYF.

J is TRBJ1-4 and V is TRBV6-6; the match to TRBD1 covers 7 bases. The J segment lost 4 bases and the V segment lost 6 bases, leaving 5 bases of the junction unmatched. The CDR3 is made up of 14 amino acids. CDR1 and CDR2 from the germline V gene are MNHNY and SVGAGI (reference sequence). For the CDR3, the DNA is TGTGCCAGCAGAGAGGGGGCCGTTAATGAAAAACTGTTTTTT. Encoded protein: CASREGAVNEKLFF.